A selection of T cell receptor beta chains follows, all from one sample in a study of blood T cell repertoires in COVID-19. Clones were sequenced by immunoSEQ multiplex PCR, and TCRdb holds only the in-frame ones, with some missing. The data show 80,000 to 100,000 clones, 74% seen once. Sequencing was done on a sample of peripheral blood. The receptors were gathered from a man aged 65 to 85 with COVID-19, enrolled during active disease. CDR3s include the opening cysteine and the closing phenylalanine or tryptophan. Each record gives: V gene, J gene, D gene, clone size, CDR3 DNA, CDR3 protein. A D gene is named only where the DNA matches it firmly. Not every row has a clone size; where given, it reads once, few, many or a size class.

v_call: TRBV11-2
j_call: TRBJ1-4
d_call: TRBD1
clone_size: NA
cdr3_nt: TGTGCCAGCAGCCCTGGACAGGGTGAAAAACTGTTTTTT
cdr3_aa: CASSPGQGEKLFF

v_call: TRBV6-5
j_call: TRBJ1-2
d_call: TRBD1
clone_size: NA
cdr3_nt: TGTGCCAGCAGCCGGACAGGGGTAAATGGCTACACCTTC
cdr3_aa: CASSRTGVNGYTF

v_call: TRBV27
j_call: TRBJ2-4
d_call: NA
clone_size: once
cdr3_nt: TGTGCCAGCAGTACGGGACTAGCCAAAAACATTCAGTACTTC
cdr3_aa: CASSTGLAKNIQYF

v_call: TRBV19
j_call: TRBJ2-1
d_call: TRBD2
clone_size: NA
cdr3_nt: TGTGCCAGTAGTGCTGGACTAGCGGGAGGGCTTCACGAGCAGTTCTTC
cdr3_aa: CASSAGLAGGLHEQFF

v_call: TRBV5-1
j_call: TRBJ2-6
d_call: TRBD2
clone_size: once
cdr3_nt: TGCGCCAGCAGCTCCGGGACTAGCGGCTCTGGGGCCAACGTCCTGACTTTC
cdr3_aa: CASSSGTSGSGANVLTF

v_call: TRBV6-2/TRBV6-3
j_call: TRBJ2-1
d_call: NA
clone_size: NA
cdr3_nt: TGTGCCAGCAGCCCGCAACAGTCGGCAGCTGAGCAGTTCTTC
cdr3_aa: CASSPQQSAAEQFF

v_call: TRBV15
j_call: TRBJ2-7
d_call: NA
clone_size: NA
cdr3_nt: TGTGCCACCAGCAGATGGGCTACCGAGCAGTACTTC
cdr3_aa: CATSRWATEQYF

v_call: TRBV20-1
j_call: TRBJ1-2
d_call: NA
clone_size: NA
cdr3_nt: TGCAGTGCCCGGGAGAATGGCTACACCTTC
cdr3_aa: CSARENGYTF

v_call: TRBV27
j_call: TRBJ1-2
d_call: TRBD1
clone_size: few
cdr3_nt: TGTGCCAGCAGCTTTAATGGGGGACAGGGGCTCTATGGCTACACCTTC
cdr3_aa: CASSFNGGQGLYGYTF

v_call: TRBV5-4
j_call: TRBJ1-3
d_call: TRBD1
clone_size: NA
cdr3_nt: TGTGCCAGCAGTCTGACAGGGGGAAACACCATATATTTT
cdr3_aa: CASSLTGGNTIYF

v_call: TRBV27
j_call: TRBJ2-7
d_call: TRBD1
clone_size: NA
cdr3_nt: TGTGCCAGCAATCCGGACAGGGGGCGTGAGCAGTACTTC
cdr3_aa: CASNPDRGREQYF

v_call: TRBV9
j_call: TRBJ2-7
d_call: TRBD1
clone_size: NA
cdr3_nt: TGTGCCAGCAGGACAAGCAGCAAGGGGGCGCAAACTCCAACCTACGAGCAGTACTTC
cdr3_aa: CASRTSSKGAQTPTYEQYF

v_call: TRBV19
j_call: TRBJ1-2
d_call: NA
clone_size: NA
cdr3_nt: TGTGCCAGTAGTCACAGGGCTATCAACTATGGCTACACCTTC
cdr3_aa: CASSHRAINYGYTF

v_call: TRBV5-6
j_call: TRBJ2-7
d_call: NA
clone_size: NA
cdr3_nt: TGTGCCAGCAGCTTGGTGGGGGCCTCCTACGAGCAGTACTTC
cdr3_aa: CASSLVGASYEQYF